A selection of T cell receptor beta chains follows, all from one sample in a study of blood T cell repertoires in COVID-19. Profiled with immunoSEQ multiplex PCR; TCRdb holds only in-frame clones, not every one. Of 150,000 to 200,000 clones in the sample, around 81% were seen once. The sample consisted of peripheral blood. The receptors were gathered from a woman of 80 years or more with COVID-19, enrolled during active disease. Both conserved end residues are part of each CDR3. D genes are given only for firm matches.

TRBV7-2	.	17	TRBJ1-6	CASSFRQFSSYNSPLHF
TRBV3-1/TRBV3-2	TRBD1	14	TRBJ2-3	CASSGDRGADTQYF
TRBV27	TRBD1	15	TRBJ2-7	CASSSLGQGAGEQYF
TRBV4-1	.	13	TRBJ2-7	CASSQESGYEQYF
TRBV5-1	TRBD2	16	TRBJ2-1	CASSPSGGALGYEQFF
TRBV19	.	13	TRBJ1-5	CASRTESNQPQHF
TRBV19	TRBD2	14	TRBJ2-2	CTSGGDLNTGELFF
TRBV9	.	14	TRBJ1-1	CASSVAGWGGEAFF
TRBV2	.	13	TRBJ2-1	CASYGGTYNEQFF
TRBV3-1/TRBV3-2	.	15	TRBJ2-5	CASSQEALAPETQYF
TRBV30	.	13	TRBJ1-2	CAWSVGLGYGYTF
TRBV12-3/TRBV12-4	TRBD2	13	TRBJ2-1	CASLSGGVNEQFF
TRBV21-1	.	17	TRBJ1-2	CASSKESSGQGINGYTF
TRBV4-1	.	15	TRBJ2-3	CASSQIGLAWDTQYF
TRBV5-4	TRBD1	15	TRBJ2-3	CASSLAGQGTDTQYF
TRBV5-4	TRBD1	17	TRBJ2-5	CASSRTAGTGGGETQYF
TRBV7-8	.	15	TRBJ2-7	CASSQSSLTTYEQYF
TRBV27	.	12	TRBJ2-3	CASGPGIDTQYF
TRBV10-3	TRBD1	15	TRBJ1-1	CAISATTGLNTEAFF
TRBV9	.	12	TRBJ2-3	CASSAYTDTQYF
TRBV7-6	TRBD2	19	TRBJ2-7	CASSLIPSGWSGGSYEQYF
TRBV11-3	TRBD1	13	TRBJ2-7	CASSRDRDGEQYF
TRBV3-1/TRBV3-2	TRBD1	15	TRBJ1-5	CASSQEAGGGQPQHF
TRBV6-5	.	13	TRBJ2-2	CASRGQGTGELFF
TRBV7-8	.	11	TRBJ2-7	CASSLYYEQYF
TRBV7-6	TRBD2	14	TRBJ2-1	CASSPLGGYNEQFF
TRBV6-6	TRBD1	15	TRBJ1-4	CASSGGQGGWEKLFF
TRBV29-1	.	13	TRBJ2-7	CSVLDIYSYEQYF
TRBV10-3	TRBD2	15	TRBJ2-2	CAISESGGHAGELFF
TRBV14	TRBD1	16	TRBJ2-4	CASSQPGTGGANIQYF
TRBV7-6	.	17	TRBJ2-1	CASSLALRGLLYNEQFF
TRBV30	TRBD1	13	TRBJ1-2	CAGQTGGDYGYTF
TRBV7-9	.	14	TRBJ2-1	CASSPGSSYNEQFF
TRBV19	TRBD1	15	TRBJ1-1	CASSWGTGANTEAFF